The T cell receptor (beta chain) under discussion was sequenced for a study of breast tumors, draining lymph nodes, adjacent tissues. Study-wide findings and caveats: That most tumor T cells come from lymph nodes remained unproven. Compared with lymph nodes, tumors were less diverse; compared with nontumor tissue, more.

This CDR3 spans 15 amino acids. Trimming took off 3 bases at V and 4 bases at J, with 13 bases between the two ends. The germline V gene encodes CDR1 SGHRS and CDR2 YFSETQ. Each CDR3 protein is one row after TCRdb ran MiXCR on the multiplex PCR reads. Counted here are about 150,000 distinct CDR3 sequences, around 24% occurring once; the ten biggest clones make up roughly 2.6%. Samples came from axillary lymph nodes draining the breast cancer. Turning to this clonotype: The antigen remains undetermined.

The sequence was obtained from a female donor with breast cancer. Some clones in this sample may be carry-over from other donors' samples. This rearrangement joins TRBV5-1 to TRBJ2-2; D may be TRBD2 (6 bases). Material for sequencing was axillary lymph node tissue. CDR3 nucleotides: TGCGCCAGCAGCTCCGGGACTCCAAGCACCGGGGAGCTGTTTTTT. As protein: CASSSGTPSTGELFF.